What follows describes a single TCR beta chain. Its antigen is not identified. CFSE-labeled sorted T cells met regulatory or mature dendritic cells for around five days. TCRdb keeps only in-frame clones here, not all; method: immunoSEQ multiplex PCR. The data hold some 13,000 clones, with roughly three quarters observed a single time. These data are taken from a study of regulatory dendritic cells for organ transplantation. Germline CDR1 and CDR2: MGHRA and YSYEKL. The CDR3 is 15 amino acids. Trimming left V 6 bases short and J 3 bases short, with 17 bases between. Broader study findings: Regulatory dendritic cells appeared to expand memory CD8+ clones less than mature ones.

This rearrangement joins TRBV4-1 to TRBJ1-1; a weak D match, TRBD1 (5 bases). The specimen sequenced was naive CD8+ T cells from blood cultured with regulatory dendritic cells. Subset defined: CD45RA+ naive T cells. This clonotype originated in a human donor in good health. The CDR3 loop reads CASSLTGIGHTEAFF. The CDR3 region has the DNA TGCGCCAGCAGTCTTACAGGAATAGGCCACACTGAAGCTTTCTTT.